This entry lists 23 T cell receptor beta chains sequenced from one sample in a study of T cells in Graves' hyperthyroidism and ophthalmopathy (dated by TCRdb to the late 2010s). Libraries came from multiplex PCR. Sequencing relied on an Illumina HiSeq 2000. TCR beta CDR3 regions were amplified from RNA transcripts. The TCR CDR3 was subjected to a first round of RT-PCR using the HTBI primer set and the Qiagen OneStep RT-PCR kit. In TCRdb, the public reads were trimmed at Q25 with fastp and aligned with MiXCR, with productive beta chains retained. All rows with the same CDR3 protein become a single entry with the most common DNA and genes. This sample is represented by under 400,000 distinct CDR3 sequences; 15% to 20% of them were singletons. The ten largest clones represent about 49% of the sample. The sequencing input was blood. The source of these receptors is a woman in her forties or fifties with Graves' hyperthyroidism.

The table lists this clonotype with a few counts. The junction departs from the called germline gene at one end, perhaps through a read error. The gene calls are TRBV30 and TRBJ1-1; D remains unclear. The CDR3 consists of 12 residues. From germline, CDR1 is GTSNPN and CDR2 SVGIG (reference sequence). CDR3 region: CARSFMNTEAFF. CDR3 DNA: TGTGCCCGGAGTTTCATGAACACTGAAGCTTTCTTT. The complete variable domain, with remaining parts taken from reference TRBV30 and TRBJ1-1, reads SQTIHQWPATLVQPVGSPLSLECTVEGTSNPNLYWYRQAAGRGLQLLFYSVGIGQISSEVPQNLSASRPQDRQFILSSKKLLLSDSGFYLCARSFMNTEAFFGQGTRLTVV.

This clonotype has only a few counts. V and J are TRBV24-1 and TRBJ1-2, with 7 positions matching TRBD1. The CDR3 has 15 residues. V shed 4 bases and J 3 bases; nucleotides not matched to a gene: 7. Germline V CDR1 and CDR2: KGHDR, SFDVKD. CDR3 protein: CATSDSRGSDYGYTF. CDR3 DNA: TGTGCCACCAGTGACTCCAGGGGGTCGGACTATGGCTACACCTTC.

The gene calls are TRBV12-3 or TRBV12-4 and TRBJ2-1, with 7 positions matching TRBD2. This CDR3 has 12 amino acids. V lost 6 bases and J lost 7; bases outside the gene matches: 3. DNA of the CDR3: TGTGCCAGCAGGGGGGGGGGGAATGAGCAGTTCTTC. Its protein product is CASRGGGNEQFF.

Many counts were recorded for this clonotype. V is TRBV7-8 and J is TRBJ1-1, with 7 bases lining up with TRBD1. Germline loops: CDR1 SGHVS, CDR2 FQNEAQ. Germline trimming cut 5 bases from V and 1 base from J; bases unmatched to any gene: 7. The CDR3 covers 15 residues. CDR3 bases: TGTGCCAGCAGCATACTGACAGGGTGGAACACTGAAGCTTTCTTT. Translating gives CASSILTGWNTEAFF.

This clonotype was detected many times. J is TRBJ2-7 and V is TRBV28; possibly TRBD1 or TRBD2 for D (5 bases each). The germline V gene encodes CDR1 MDHEN and CDR2 SYDVKM. There are 13 residues in the CDR3. V was trimmed by 6 bases and J by 2 bases, leaving 11 bases between them. The CDR3 loop reads CASSPVGPYEQYF. As DNA, the CDR3 is TGTGCCAGCAGCCCGGTGGGACCCTACGAGCAGTACTTC.

Ten or more counts support this clonotype. The chain is built from TRBV20-1 and TRBJ2-3; unclear D gene. The CDR3 length is 14 residues. Germline V CDR1 and CDR2: DFQATT, SNEGSKA (reference sequence). V was cut by 0 bases and J by 6 bases, with 13 bases left in between. The CDR3: CSARERGAADTQYF. The CDR3 region has the DNA TGCAGTGCTAGAGAAAGAGGCGCGGCGGATACGCAGTATTTT.

This clonotype appeared a few times. This sequence joins TRBV7-8 and TRBJ2-1, with 9 bases that match TRBD2. J was trimmed by 6 bases and V by 6 bases; bases with no gene match: 12. The CDR3 spans 16 residues. The germline CDR1 and CDR2 sequences are SGHVS and FQNEAQ. The CDR3 is CASSEKLAGVVNEQFF. CDR3 DNA sequence: TGTGCCAGCAGTGAGAAATTAGCGGGAGTAGTCAATGAGCAGTTCTTC.

This clonotype has more than one count but fewer than ten. The chain couples TRBV5-1 to TRBJ2-5, with TRBD1 matching over 8 bases. V gave up 1 base and J gave up 5 bases; unmatched junction bases: 10. CDR3 length: 16 amino acids. Germline V gene lookup returns CDR1 SGHRS and CDR2 YFSETQ. The CDR3 spells CASSLPTGGIGETQYF. The CDR3 DNA reads TGCGCCAGCAGCTTGCCCACAGGGGGAATAGGGGAGACCCAGTACTTC. The entire variable domain, with the rest obtained from reference TRBV5-1 and TRBJ2-5, is as follows: KAGVTQTPRYLIKTRGQQVTLSCSPISGHRSVSWYQQTPGQGLQFLFEYFSETQRNKGNFPGRFSGRQFSNSRSEMNVSTLELGDSALYLCASSLPTGGIGETQYFGPGTRLLVL.

In its sample, this clonotype was seen many times. The rearrangement links TRBV5-1 to TRBJ2-3; 8 nucleotides line up with TRBD2. J was trimmed by 5 bases and V by 3 bases; bases with no gene match: 5. Germline V gene sequence: CDR1 SGHRS, CDR2 YFSETQ. The CDR3 length is 14 residues. CDR3 amino acids: CASSSGLEGDTQYF. DNA for the CDR3: TGCGCCAGCAGCTCGGGACTAGAGGGAGATACGCAGTATTTT.

This clonotype appeared a single time. One end of the junction does not line up with germline, which may come from a read error. The rearrangement uses TRBV12-3 or TRBV12-4 and TRBJ1-3; 7 bases align to TRBD1. The CDR3 totals 15 residues. The CDR3 DNA follows: TGTGCCAGCAGTTCCGCACAGGGGCCCGGAAACACCAAATATTTT. It translates to CASSSAQGPGNTKYF.

The V and J genes are TRBV7-9 and TRBJ2-1; D perhaps matches TRBD1 (6 bases). CDR3 size: 15 residues. From germline, CDR1 is SEHNR and CDR2 FQNEAQ (reference sequence). Trimming stripped 0 bases from V and 7 bases from J, with 13 bases between. For the CDR3, the DNA is TGTGCCAGCAGCTTAGCCCTGGGACAAGTTAATGAGCAGTTCTTC. Its protein product is CASSLALGQVNEQFF.

CDR3 nucleotides: TGTGCCAGCAGTGGGGGTAACGAGCAGTACTTC. The encoded protein is CASSGGNEQYF. The rearrangement joins TRBV28 to TRBJ2-7; D is perhaps TRBD1 or TRBD2 (5 bases each). V was cut by 5 bases and J by 5 bases, with 7 bases left in between. In germline, CDR1 is MDHEN, CDR2 SYDVKM. The CDR3 is 11 amino acids.

With regard to this clonotype: One base away lies a much larger clone, so this may be a sequencing read error. V is TRBV9 and J is TRBJ2-1, with TRBD2 matching 14 bases. The DNA matches TRBJ2-7 better at its end, which makes the J call doubtful. CDR1 is SGDLS and CDR2 is YYNGEE in the germline V gene. This CDR3 spans 15 amino acids. This CDR3 reads CASSSGLAGGNEQYF. The CDR3 nucleotides are TGTGCCAGCAGCTCTGGACTAGCGGGGGGCAATGAGCAGTACTTC.

The chain recombines TRBV7-2 with TRBJ2-7; 7 bases fit TRBD2. The CDR3 runs 17 residues. From germline, CDR1 is SGHTA and CDR2 FQGNSA. V was clipped by 5 bases and J by 3 bases; unmatched bases: 16. The CDR3 DNA follows: TGTGCCAGCAGCCGCCCCCTTCGTGGCGGGAGTATCTACGAGCAGTACTTC. Protein: CASSRPLRGGSIYEQYF. The full variable domain, its missing parts supplied by reference TRBV7-2 and TRBJ2-7, is GAGVSQSPSNKVTEKGKDVELRCDPISGHTALYWYRQSLGQGLEFLIYFQGNSAPDKSGLPSDRFSAERTGGSVSTLTIQRTQQEDSAVYLCASSRPLRGGSIYEQYFGPGTRLTVT.

This clonotype was counted many times. The chain joins TRBV6-1 to TRBJ2-5; D might be TRBD1 (6 bases). Trimming stripped 6 bases from V and 3 bases from J, with 14 bases between. CDR3 length: 14 amino acids. The germline V gene encodes CDR1 MNHNS and CDR2 SASEGT. CDR3 amino acids: CASSVGQYEETQYF. CDR3 bases: TGTGCCAGCAGCGTCGGACAGTATGAAGAGACCCAGTACTTC.

This clonotype was observed at least ten times. The chain recombines TRBV27 with TRBJ1-2; D may be TRBD1 (6 bases). Looked up from germline, CDR1 is MNHEY and CDR2 is SMNVEV (reference sequence). The CDR3 runs 16 residues. V was shortened by 7 bases and J by 0 bases, with 18 bases between the two germline ends. This CDR3 is CASTPSRGAANYGYTF. CDR3 nucleotides: TGTGCCAGCACTCCCTCGAGGGGGGCCGCTAACTATGGCTACACCTTC.

This chain joins TRBV19 and TRBJ1-1; no firm D call. The germline V gene has CDR1 LNHDA and CDR2 SQIVND (reference sequence). The length of the CDR3 is 16 residues. The V end lost 8 bases, the J end lost 0 bases, and 19 bases lay between the germline ends. The CDR3, as DNA: TGTGCCAGTGTAAGAGGGTCAAGGGCATTGAACACTGAAGCTTTCTTT. This gives the protein CASVRGSRALNTEAFF.

As for this clonotype: Germline is not matched at one junction end, which may reflect a read error. The chain uses TRBV6-1 and TRBJ1-2, with D perhaps TRBD1 (5 bases). Germline-derived CDR1 and CDR2 are MNHNS and SASEGT. The CDR3 is 13 residues long. The CDR3 nucleotides read TGTGTCAGCCGAGACACGGGGGACTATGGCTACACCTTC. The encoded protein is CVSRDTGDYGYTF.

This clonotype has at least ten counts. The chain uses TRBV3-1 and TRBJ2-7, with 8 nucleotides matching TRBD2. Per the germline V gene, CDR1 is LGHDT and CDR2 is YNNKEL (reference sequence). The CDR3 consists of 17 residues. The V gene end was trimmed by 0 bases and the J gene end by 3 bases; junction bases not matched to a gene: 10. CDR3 region: CASSQDMAGGPHYEQYF. Here the CDR3 DNA reads TGTGCCAGCAGCCAAGATATGGCGGGAGGACCTCACTACGAGCAGTACTTC.

This clonotype was observed many times. The chain uses TRBV28 and TRBJ2-2, with D uncertain. CDR1 and CDR2 from the germline V gene are MDHEN and SYDVKM. This CDR3 comprises 13 residues. V lost 6 bases, J lost 0 bases, and 5 bases lay in between. CDR3 coding DNA: TGTGCCAGCAGCGGCACGAACACCGGGGAGCTGTTTTTT. Its protein product is CASSGTNTGELFF.

This clonotype was detected ten times or more. The gene calls are TRBV7-9 and TRBJ2-5, with 7 bases fitting TRBD1. The length of the CDR3 is 15 residues. The junction had 4 bases not matched to a gene; V was cut back by 3 bases and J by 0 bases. Per the germline V gene, CDR1 is SEHNR and CDR2 is FQNEAQ (reference sequence). Here the CDR3 DNA reads TGTGCCAGCAGCTTGAACAGGGGATACCAAGAGACCCAGTACTTC. Translation gives CASSLNRGYQETQYF.

This clonotype appeared many times. V usage is TRBV28 and J usage is TRBJ1-2; 8 nucleotides line up with TRBD1. V trimming: 5 bases; J trimming: 4 bases; junction bases outside the gene matches: 6. Germline lookup yields CDR1 MDHEN and CDR2 SYDVKM. The CDR3 sequence is 14 residues long. The CDR3 nucleotides are TGTGCCAGCAGTGGGGGACAGGTCCTCTATGGCTACACCTTC. Translated, it gives CASSGGQVLYGYTF.

This clonotype was picked up a small number of times. V gene TRBV7-2 combines with J gene TRBJ2-7; perhaps TRBD1 as D (6 bases). Germline CDR1 SGHTA, CDR2 FQGNSA. Trimming took 0 bases from V and 3 from J, leaving 15 bases between them. CDR3 length equals 16 residues. This CDR3 reads CASSLATGTPSYEQYF. CDR3 DNA sequence: TGTGCCAGCAGCTTAGCCACCGGGACACCGAGCTACGAGCAGTACTTC.